The 31 T cell receptor beta chains below were found in one sample sequenced in a study of Ad26.COV2.S vaccination and SARS-CoV-2 variants (dated by TCRdb to 2020 to 2022). What this sample's treatment or condition label stands for: approximately 18 received Ad26.COV2.S at low or high dose, single or two shots; about 5 received placebo; per-sample allocation not given. Repertoires of vaccine and placebo recipients were sequenced from samples collected on day 63 after the first injection. The library was obtained by the immunoSEQ multiplex PCR assay. TCRdb limited this immuneACCESS table to in-frame rearrangements with V and J called. A share of clones is missing; checked studies link under half to unresolved V genes, and the rest is unexplained. For this sample the table gives approximately 340,000 clones, of which more than 75% were detected only once. About 3.3% of the sample goes to the ten largest clones.

Source: peripheral blood, taken in a trial of Ad26.COV2.S vaccine versus placebo. The receptor source for this set is a person between 18 and 60 years old who received the Ad26.COV2.S COVID-19 vaccine or a placebo.

This chain connects TRBV7-2 to TRBJ1-1; TRBD1 matches at 12 bases. In germline, CDR1 is SGHTA, CDR2 FQGNSA. The trim removed 3 bases at V and 5 bases at J, leaving 7 bases unmatched. The CDR3 has 16 amino acids. CDR3 residues: CASSFRRGQGATEAFF. The CDR3 DNA is TGTGCCAGCAGCTTCCGGAGGGGACAGGGGGCGACTGAAGCTTTCTTT.

The chain employs TRBV18 and TRBJ2-7; 8 nucleotides line up with TRBD1. CDR1 KGHSH and CDR2 LQKENI come from the germline V gene. With V trimmed by 3 bases and J by 1 base, 5 bases remained unmatched. This CDR3 spans 15 amino acids. The CDR3 region is CASSPSRDRSYEQYF. CDR3 nucleotide sequence: TGTGCCAGCTCACCGAGCCGGGACAGGTCCTACGAGCAGTACTTC. The variable domain in full, with the rest retrieved from reference TRBV18 and TRBJ2-7, is NAGVMQNPRHLVRRRGQEARLRCSPMKGHSHVYWYRQLPEEGLKFMVYLQKENIIDESGMPKERFSAEFPKEGPSILRIQQVVRGDSAAYFCASSPSRDRSYEQYFGPGTRLTVT.

The chain uses TRBV6-5 and TRBJ2-5, with a weak D call TRBD2 (6 bases). Per germline, CDR1 MNHEY and CDR2 SVGAGI. The CDR3 extends over 15 amino acids. V lost 6 bases, J lost 1 base, and 15 bases lay in between. The DNA of the CDR3 is TGTGCCAGCAGGGTCGGAGCGGGCGTCCAAGAGACCCAGTACTTC. Its protein product is CASRVGAGVQETQYF.

The chain is built from TRBV6-5 and TRBJ1-2; D may be TRBD1 (5 bases). Germline CDR1 and CDR2: MNHEY and SVGAGI. This CDR3 is 12 amino acids long. V gave up 6 bases and J gave up 4 bases, with 9 bases separating them. Here the CDR3 reads CASRDMPYGYTF. Here the CDR3 DNA reads TGTGCCAGCAGGGACATGCCCTATGGCTACACCTTC.

The V and J genes are TRBV24-1 and TRBJ1-2, with D maybe TRBD1 (5 bases). The CDR3 runs to 15 residues. Germline-derived CDR1 and CDR2 are KGHDR and SFDVKD. Trimming removed 4 bases from V and 5 bases from J, with 16 bases in between. The chain's CDR3 is CATSEPGPGGYGYTF. CDR3 in DNA: TGTGCCACCAGTGAGCCGGGCCCCGGGGGTTATGGCTACACCTTC.

This sequence joins TRBV27 and TRBJ2-5, with 9 bases identical to TRBD2. Trimming removed 2 bases from V and 2 bases from J; junction bases left unmatched: 3. Germline V gives CDR1 MNHEY, CDR2 SMNVEV (reference sequence). The CDR3 is made up of 15 amino acids. The CDR3 region is CASSLLAGTQETQYF. CDR3 coding DNA: TGTGCCAGCAGTTTACTAGCGGGGACACAAGAGACCCAGTACTTC.

This clone was counted a few times. The rearrangement links TRBV10-2 to TRBJ2-2; the match to TRBD1 covers 8 bases. The CDR3 consists of 19 residues. CDR1 is WSHSY and CDR2 is SAAADI in the germline V gene. J was trimmed by 0 bases and V by 9 bases; bases with no gene match: 18. CDR3 sequence: CASSLPGTGAIANTGELFF. CDR3 coding DNA: TGCGCCAGTAGCCTCCCCGGGACAGGAGCTATTGCGAACACCGGGGAGCTGTTTTTT.

This chain connects TRBV5-1 to TRBJ2-5; D possibly corresponds to TRBD2 (6 bases). Germline CDR1 SGHRS, CDR2 YFSETQ. This CDR3 is built from 15 residues. The V and J ends lost 0 bases and 5 bases respectively, with 14 bases between them. The CDR3 loop reads CASSLESGGVETQYF. In nucleotides, the CDR3 is TGCGCCAGCAGCTTGGAGTCAGGAGGGGTGGAGACCCAGTACTTC.

The chain is built from TRBV7-9 and TRBJ1-2; D is uncertain. Germline assignment: CDR1 SEHNR and CDR2 FQNEAQ (reference sequence). The CDR3 extends over 12 amino acids. With 3 bases removed from V and 9 bases from J, the gap between germline ends came to 11 bases. The CDR3 spells CASSFSQTSYTF. The DNA of the CDR3 is TGTGCCAGCAGCTTTTCCCAGACGAGCTACACCTTC. Based on the CDR3 plus reference TRBV7-9 and TRBJ1-2, the full variable domain is DTGVSQNPRHKITKRGQNVTFRCDPISEHNRLYWYRQTLGQGPEFLTYFQNEAQLEKSRLLSDRFSAERPKGSFSTLEIQRTEQGDSAMYLCASSFSQTSYTFGSGTRLTVV.

This clone was detected a few times. The chain is built from TRBV6-5 and TRBJ1-6; D possibly corresponds to TRBD1 (6 bases). The V end lost 5 bases, the J end lost 7 bases, and 15 bases lay between the germline ends. The CDR3 covers 15 residues. CDR1 is MNHEY, CDR2 SVGAGI, per germline. CDR3 sequence reads: CASSTQGGRNSPLHF. CDR3 in DNA: TGTGCCAGCAGTACCCAAGGGGGGCGGAATTCACCCCTCCACTTT.

A single count supports this clone. This chain connects TRBV19 to TRBJ1-1; D call uncertain. The ends were cut back, 7 bases at V and 2 bases at J, with 20 bases in the middle. CDR3 size: 16 residues. CDR1 is LNHDA and CDR2 is SQIVND in the germline V gene (reference sequence). The CDR3 spells CASISTDVLPNTEAFF. In nucleotides, the CDR3 is TGTGCCAGTATTTCTACCGATGTTCTCCCTAACACTGAAGCTTTCTTT.

V and J are TRBV27 and TRBJ1-6; D possibly corresponds to TRBD1 (6 bases). V lost 6 bases and J lost 10, with 16 bases in between. This CDR3 is built from 14 residues. The germline V gene encodes CDR1 MNHEY and CDR2 SMNVEV (reference sequence). CDR3 sequence (DNA): TGTGCCAGCAGCCGCCGGGACATATCCTCACCCCTCCACTTT. As protein: CASSRRDISSPLHF.

The chain joins TRBV7-2 to TRBJ2-1; the D is unclear. CDR3 size: 15 residues. Germline V CDR1 and CDR2: SGHTA, FQGNSA. V lost 1 base and J lost 7, with 14 bases in between. CDR3: CASSLVFSLGNEQFF. CDR3 nucleotide sequence: TGTGCCAGCAGCTTAGTTTTTAGTTTAGGGAATGAGCAGTTCTTC.

This chain joins TRBV9 and TRBJ2-2, with D perhaps TRBD2 (5 bases). Germline V gene data show CDR1 as SGDLS and CDR2 as YYNGEE. Trimming stripped 5 bases from V and 6 bases from J, with 17 bases between. This CDR3 is built from 15 residues. In DNA form, the CDR3 reads TGTGCCAGCAGTGCACAACTAGGGCGGGCCGGGGAGCTGTTTTTT. Its protein is CASSAQLGRAGELFF.

The CDR3 protein is CATSDKAGGYNEQFF. CDR3 DNA: TGTGCCACCAGTGATAAAGCGGGGGGGTACAATGAGCAGTTCTTC. The rearrangement joins TRBV24-1 to TRBJ2-1; 10 bases match TRBD2. Germline values: CDR1 KGHDR, CDR2 SFDVKD. V trimming: 3 bases; J trimming: 4 bases; junction bases outside the gene matches: 2. The CDR3 is 15 amino acids.

The chain joins TRBV27 to TRBJ1-2, with D possibly being TRBD1 (6 bases). Trimming removed 2 bases from V and 4 bases from J, with 8 bases in between. CDR1 is MNHEY and CDR2 is SMNVEV in the germline V gene (reference sequence). The CDR3 runs 13 residues. CDR3 DNA sequence: TGTGCCAGCAGTTTAGGACAGCTCTATGGCTACACCTTC. Its protein product is CASSLGQLYGYTF.

The chain couples TRBV4-3 to TRBJ2-3; TRBD2 matches 15 bases. This CDR3 comprises 19 residues. Germline V lookup: CDR1 LGHNA, CDR2 YSLEER. V shed 2 bases, J shed 2 bases, and the junction held 8 bases outside the gene matches. CDR3 region: CASSQKGLAGGGYTDTQYF. The CDR3 DNA reads TGCGCCAGCAGCCAAAAGGGACTAGCGGGGGGAGGATACACAGATACGCAGTATTTT.

The chain links TRBV5-4 to TRBJ1-6; possibly TRBD1 for D (5 bases). The CDR3 loop spans 13 amino acids. Germline V gives CDR1 SGHNT, CDR2 YYREEE (reference sequence). V was cut by 0 bases and J by 7 bases, with 5 bases left in between. CDR3 coding DNA: TGTGCCAGCAGCTTGGCAGGGAATTCACCCCTCCACTTT. It codes for CASSLAGNSPLHF. Full variable domain (outside the CDR3, taken from reference TRBV5-4 and TRBJ1-6): ETGVTQSPTHLIKTRGQQVTLRCSSQSGHNTVSWYQQALGQGPQFIFQYYREEENGRGNFPPRFSGLQFPNYSSELNVNALELDDSALYLCASSLAGNSPLHFGNGTRLTVT.

V gene TRBV2 combines with J gene TRBJ2-7, with 8 bases aligning to TRBD1. V was pared by 2 bases and J by 3 bases, with 6 bases of the junction left unmatched. This CDR3 has 15 residues. The germline V gene encodes CDR1 SNHLY and CDR2 FYNNEI. CDR3 sequence reads: CASSEIDRGGYEQYF. As DNA, the CDR3 is TGTGCCAGCAGTGAAATTGACAGGGGAGGCTACGAGCAGTACTTC. The entire variable domain, with the rest obtained from reference TRBV2 and TRBJ2-7, is as follows: EPEVTQTPSHQVTQMGQEVILRCVPISNHLYFYWYRQILGQKVEFLVSFYNNEISEKSEIFDDQFSVERPDGSNFTLKIRSTKLEDSAMYFCASSEIDRGGYEQYFGPGTRLTVT.

CDR3 region: CASMGTGAGETQYF. In nucleotides, the CDR3 is TGTGCCAGTATGGGGACTGGGGCGGGAGAGACCCAGTACTTC. The J gene is TRBJ2-5, the V gene TRBV19, with D possibly TRBD2 on 6 matching bases. With 7 bases removed from V and 4 bases from J, the gap between germline ends came to 16 bases. Per germline, CDR1 LNHDA and CDR2 SQIVND (reference sequence). CDR3 length: 14 residues.

The rearrangement uses TRBV19 and TRBJ2-1; the D is unclear. Germline CDR1 reads LNHDA; CDR2 reads SQIVND (reference sequence). V lost 3 bases to trimming and J lost 0 bases, with 6 bases between them. The CDR3 has 14 amino acids. CDR3 protein: CASSISGSYNEQFF. The CDR3 DNA reads as TGTGCCAGTAGTATTTCGGGCTCCTACAATGAGCAGTTCTTC.

The table lists this clone with a count of one. The sample holds other DNA sequences that translate to the same CDR3. This rearrangement joins TRBV5-1 to TRBJ2-5; D ambiguous. Germline assignment: CDR1 SGHRS and CDR2 YFSETQ. V lost 0 bases and J 1 base, leaving 7 bases between the germline ends. CDR3 length equals 14 residues. CDR3 bases: TGCGCCAGCAGCTTGGCAGGTTTCCAAGAGACCCAGTACTTC. Translation: CASSLAGFQETQYF.

The chain has TRBV28 and TRBJ1-5; D not certain. Germline V CDR1 and CDR2: MDHEN, SYDVKM. The ends were cut back, 2 bases at V and 0 bases at J, with 11 bases in the middle. The length of the CDR3 is 16 residues. CDR3 loop: CASSLLTVSSNQPQHF. CDR3 bases: TGTGCCAGCAGTTTACTGACCGTATCTAGCAATCAGCCCCAGCATTTT.

V usage is TRBV11-2 and J usage is TRBJ2-1, with 12 bases fitting TRBD2. The trim removed 5 bases at V and 2 bases at J, leaving 4 bases unmatched. Germline lookup yields CDR1 SGHAT and CDR2 FQNNGV. The CDR3 has 16 residues. For the CDR3, the DNA is TGTGCCAGCAGCCTGACTAGCGGGAGTACCTACAATGAGCAGTTCTTC. Translation gives CASSLTSGSTYNEQFF.

This sequence joins TRBV2 and TRBJ2-7, with D perhaps matching TRBD1 or TRBD2 (6 bases each). Germline V gene lookup returns CDR1 SNHLY and CDR2 FYNNEI. V dropped 4 bases and J dropped 5 bases, with 15 bases sitting between them. The CDR3 is 14 amino acids. The CDR3 sequence: CASSGGADVNEQYF. In DNA form, the CDR3 reads TGTGCCAGCAGTGGGGGGGCGGACGTCAACGAGCAGTACTTC.

This sequence joins TRBV5-6 and TRBJ2-7; D is uncertain. V was trimmed by 1 base and J by 5 bases, leaving 4 bases between them. CDR1 and CDR2 from the germline V gene are SGHDT and YYEEEE. The CDR3 totals 11 residues. The CDR3 reads CASSLYNEQYF. The CDR3 bases are TGTGCCAGCAGCTTGTACAACGAGCAGTACTTC. The full variable domain, its missing parts supplied by reference TRBV5-6 and TRBJ2-7, is DAGVTQSPTHLIKTRGQQVTLRCSPKSGHDTVSWYQQALGQGPQFIFQYYEEEERQRGNFPDRFSGHQFPNYSSELNVNALLLGDSALYLCASSLYNEQYFGPGTRLTVT.

With respect to this clone: This specimen includes other DNA sequences encoding the same CDR3. This chain joins TRBV12-3 or TRBV12-4 and TRBJ2-3; unclear D gene. V lost 3 bases and J 4 bases, leaving 8 bases between the germline ends. The CDR3 spans 13 residues. This CDR3 is CASSLAGADTQYF. The CDR3 region has the DNA TGTGCCAGCAGTTTGGCCGGAGCAGATACGCAGTATTTT.

This clone has just a few counts. The chain recombines TRBV19 with TRBJ1-1; TRBD1 aligns across 8 bases. The CDR3 sequence is 13 residues long. In germline, CDR1 is LNHDA, CDR2 SQIVND (reference sequence). With 6 bases clipped from V and 5 bases from J, the junction kept 5 bases outside the gene matches. The CDR3 here is CASRAGGWTEAFF. CDR3 coding DNA: TGTGCCAGTAGGGCAGGGGGCTGGACTGAAGCTTTCTTT.

The CDR3 here is CASSLGWGSDTEAFF. The CDR3 DNA follows: TGTGCCAGCAGCTTGGGCTGGGGCTCGGACACTGAAGCTTTCTTT. This rearrangement joins TRBV5-4 to TRBJ1-1, with D possibly being TRBD1 (5 bases). Germline lookup yields CDR1 SGHNT and CDR2 YYREEE (reference sequence). V gave up 0 bases and J gave up 3 bases, with 12 bases separating them. The CDR3 consists of 15 residues.

V gene TRBV24-1 combines with J gene TRBJ1-2; a possible D gene is TRBD1 (5 bases). Germline values: CDR1 KGHDR, CDR2 SFDVKD. CDR3 length equals 13 residues. Trimming took 5 bases from V and 8 from J, leaving 14 bases between them. CDR3 loop: CATSGSRGEGYTF. CDR3 DNA sequence: TGTGCCACCAGTGGTAGTCGAGGGGAGGGCTACACCTTC.

V and J are TRBV24-1 and TRBJ2-7; D might be TRBD1 (5 bases). This CDR3 is 14 amino acids long. CDR1 is KGHDR, CDR2 SFDVKD, per germline. V lost 12 bases to trimming and J lost 2 bases, with 19 bases between them. The CDR3 reads CAALPTGTAYEQYF. The CDR3 DNA reads as TGTGCCGCGTTACCAACAGGTACAGCCTACGAGCAGTACTTC.